The 7 T cell receptor beta chains reported below all come from one sample, sequenced in a study of shared clonotypes between healthy human individuals. Data came from immunoSEQ multiplex PCR; TCRdb stores just in-frame clones and leaves some out. The table has about 2.4 million clones, over 85% seen once. The material sequenced was naive CD4+ T cells from PBMCs. Regarding subset: CD45RA+ positively selected. These receptors were obtained from a young man in good health. Some clones in this sample may be carry-over from other donors' samples.

The rearrangement links TRBV5-4 to TRBJ2-6; D uncertain. Looked up from germline, CDR1 is SGHNT and CDR2 is YYREEE (reference sequence). Trimming left V 0 bases short and J 2 bases short, with 6 bases between. The CDR3 spans 15 residues. The CDR3 sequence: CASSLAAPGANVLTF. The CDR3 nucleotides are TGTGCCAGCAGCTTGGCAGCTCCTGGGGCCAACGTCCTGACTTTC. The full variable domain, with the rest looked up from reference TRBV5-4 and TRBJ2-6, is ETGVTQSPTHLIKTRGQQVTLRCSSQSGHNTVSWYQQALGQGPQFIFQYYREEENGRGNFPPRFSGLQFPNYSSELNVNALELDDSALYLCASSLAAPGANVLTFGAGSRLTVL.

This clone occurred once. The chain links TRBV7-2 to TRBJ1-5; D might be TRBD1 (5 bases). Germline CDR1 is SGHTA and CDR2 is FQGNSA. The CDR3 sequence is 16 residues long. Trimming took off 5 bases at V and 5 bases at J, with 19 bases between the two ends. Here the CDR3 DNA reads TGTGCCAGCAGCGAGACCGGGACGGGGAAAGATCAGCCCCAGCATTTT. This gives the protein CASSETGTGKDQPQHF.

Comment on this clone: The sample has other DNA sequences that encode this CDR3 too. This chain joins TRBV5-6 and TRBJ2-5; D is perhaps TRBD1 (5 bases). Germline V lookup: CDR1 SGHDT, CDR2 YYEEEE. This CDR3 has 14 amino acids. Trimming took 0 bases from V and 2 from J, leaving 8 bases between them. CDR3 loop: CASSLEGRQETQYF. The CDR3 coding sequence is TGTGCCAGCAGCTTGGAGGGGCGGCAAGAGACCCAGTACTTC.

This chain links TRBV5-1 with TRBJ2-1; a possible D gene is TRBD2 (5 bases). Trimming removed 1 base from V and 1 base from J, with 12 bases in between. The CDR3 runs to 16 residues. Germline loops: CDR1 SGHRS, CDR2 YFSETQ. The CDR3 DNA reads TGCGCCAGCAGCTTGTTAGAGGGCCGATCCTACAATGAGCAGTTCTTC. It translates to CASSLLEGRSYNEQFF. The full variable domain, completed using reference TRBV5-1 and TRBJ2-1, is KAGVTQTPRYLIKTRGQQVTLSCSPISGHRSVSWYQQTPGQGLQFLFEYFSETQRNKGNFPGRFSGRQFSNSRSEMNVSTLELGDSALYLCASSLLEGRSYNEQFFGPGTRLTVL.

This rearrangement joins TRBV28 to TRBJ1-1; a weak D match, TRBD1 (5 bases). V lost 3 bases and J lost 0, with 17 bases in between. Germline CDR1 reads MDHEN; CDR2 reads SYDVKM. This CDR3 has 17 amino acids. The CDR3 sequence is CASSFLDSPGLNTEAFF. The CDR3 DNA is TGTGCCAGCAGTTTTCTCGACAGCCCTGGGTTGAACACTGAAGCTTTCTTT.

The sample holds one count of this clone. The gene calls are TRBV19 and TRBJ1-2; 11 nucleotides agree with TRBD1. Germline V lookup: CDR1 LNHDA, CDR2 SQIVND (reference sequence). The CDR3 contains 15 residues. V lost 5 bases and J lost 3; bases outside the gene matches: 5. CDR3 amino acids: CASSLGTGGHYGYTF. The CDR3 region has the DNA TGTGCCAGTAGTCTCGGGACAGGGGGGCACTATGGCTACACCTTC. The complete variable domain, with remaining parts taken from reference TRBV19 and TRBJ1-2, reads DGGITQSPKYLFRKEGQNVTLSCEQNLNHDAMYWYRQDPGQGLRLIYYSQIVNDFQKGDIAEGYSVSREKKESFPLTVTSAQKNPTAFYLCASSLGTGGHYGYTFGSGTRLTVV.

The V call is TRBV5-1, the J call TRBJ2-5; 8 nucleotides line up with TRBD1. The CDR3 contains 15 residues. Germline CDR1 reads SGHRS; CDR2 reads YFSETQ. The ends lost 0 bases at V and 4 bases at J; junction bases unmatched: 5. CDR3 protein: CASSLGGQVGETQYF. CDR3 DNA sequence: TGCGCCAGCAGCTTGGGGGGACAGGTAGGAGAGACCCAGTACTTC.